Reported below is one TCR beta chain. Its target is unknown. Assay: immunoSEQ multiplex PCR; the TCRdb copy retains only in-frame clones and omits some. Among 85,000 to 130,000 clones listed, approximately 84% were seen once. This record comes from a study of graft-versus-host responses after intestinal transplantation. On the study more broadly: Once they had received anti-thymocyte globulin induction, all recipients took tacrolimus and steroids for around three years.

Germline V CDR1 and CDR2: SGHRS, YFSETQ. This CDR3 has 16 residues. Losses at the gene ends were 2 bases for V and 3 bases for J; bases not matched to a gene: 8. V usage is TRBV5-1 and J usage is TRBJ2-1; TRBD2 agrees at 7 bases. This material consisted of unstimulated CD4+ T cells sorted from spleen or lymph node cells, taken before intestinal transplant. The receptor's source is a human donor who received an intestinal transplant. The CDR3 loop is CASSFGASGDYNEQFF. As DNA, the CDR3 is TGCGCCAGCAGCTTCGGGGCTAGCGGAGACTACAATGAGCAGTTCTTC.